The 15 T cell receptor beta chains reported below all come from one sample, sequenced in a study of blood T cell repertoires in COVID-19. The repertoire was sequenced with immunoSEQ multiplex PCR; TCRdb's copy has only in-frame clones and lacks some. The table includes about 150,000 clones, 84% detected once. The specimen sequenced was peripheral blood. Receptors originate from a man in his 70s with active or convalescent COVID-19.

The gene calls are TRBV6-5 and TRBJ2-3, with TRBD2 identical over 8 bases. The germline V gene has CDR1 MNHEY and CDR2 SVGAGI. This CDR3 spans 14 amino acids. V was pared by 3 bases and J by 5 bases, with 4 bases of the junction left unmatched. The CDR3 DNA follows: TGTGCCAGCAGTTATACGGGAGGGGGAGATACGCAGTATTTT. Translating it yields CASSYTGGGDTQYF.

The gene calls are TRBV11-2 and TRBJ2-7; 10 bases are a match to TRBD2. CDR3 length equals 18 residues. Germline lookup yields CDR1 SGHAT and CDR2 FQNNGV. Trimming cost V 0 bases and J 2 bases; bases outside gene matches: 10. The CDR3 nucleotides read TGTGCCAGCAGCTTAGAGGTGGGCCTAGCGGGGGCCGCCTACGAGCAGTACTTC. It is translated as CASSLEVGLAGAAYEQYF.

The rearrangement links TRBV24-1 to TRBJ2-1; D is uncertain. CDR1 and CDR2 (germline): KGHDR, SFDVKD. The V end lost 6 bases, the J end lost 4 bases, and 3 bases lay between the germline ends. The CDR3 consists of 11 residues. CDR3 sequence reads: CATSQYNEQFF. The CDR3 DNA follows: TGTGCCACCAGTCAGTACAATGAGCAGTTCTTC.

This chain connects TRBV19 to TRBJ1-5; 12 nucleotides align to TRBD1. J lost 0 bases, V lost 7 bases, and 7 bases had no gene match. From germline, CDR1 is LNHDA and CDR2 SQIVND (reference sequence). The CDR3 length is 17 residues. For the CDR3, the DNA is TGTGCCAGTACCTCGGGACAGGGGGCGATTAGCAATCAGCCCCAGCATTTT. It codes for CASTSGQGAISNQPQHF.

The chain couples TRBV14 to TRBJ1-3, with 8 bases identical to TRBD1. V was clipped by 4 bases and J by 0 bases; unmatched bases: 5. The CDR3 length is 16 residues. CDR1 and CDR2 (germline): SGHDN, FVKESK. DNA of the CDR3: TGTGCCAGCAGCCTCTCCGGGACAGGCTCTGGAAACACCATATATTTT. It is translated as CASSLSGTGSGNTIYF.

The rearrangement joins TRBV15 to TRBJ2-3; TRBD2 agrees at 9 bases. V shed 1 base and J 8 bases; nucleotides not matched to a gene: 10. Germline CDR1 LNHNV, CDR2 YYDKDF (reference sequence). The CDR3 has 16 amino acids. For the CDR3, the DNA is TGTGCCACCAGCAGAGCCGGCCCGGGACTAGCAGGTACGCAGTATTTT. It is translated as CATSRAGPGLAGTQYF.

The V call is TRBV27, the J call TRBJ1-4, with 8 bases matching TRBD1. V lost 5 bases to trimming and J lost 7 bases; unmatched junction nucleotides: 6. The length of the CDR3 is 14 residues. Germline-derived CDR1 and CDR2 are MNHEY and SMNVEV (reference sequence). The CDR3 sequence: CASSPGQGGEKLFF. The CDR3 nucleotides are TGTGCCAGCAGTCCAGGACAGGGAGGTGAAAAACTGTTTTTT.

This chain connects TRBV27 to TRBJ2-1; tentatively, D is TRBD2 (6 bases). Trimming removed 5 bases from V and 0 bases from J, with 14 bases in between. This CDR3 has 16 residues. CDR1 and CDR2 (germline): MNHEY, SMNVEV (reference sequence). CDR3 in amino acids: CASSGIRRGSYNEQFF. The CDR3 DNA follows: TGTGCCAGCAGTGGGATAAGGCGGGGCTCCTACAATGAGCAGTTCTTC.

For the CDR3, the DNA is TGTGCCAGCACCCGGGACAGACAAAACACCGGGGAGCTGTTTTTT. Its protein is CASTRDRQNTGELFF. The V call is TRBV6-5, the J call TRBJ2-2, with TRBD1 identical over 7 bases. The CDR3 length is 15 residues. Per germline, CDR1 MNHEY and CDR2 SVGAGI. After removal of 7 bases from V and 2 bases from J, the junction contained 7 bases not matched to a gene.

The chain combines TRBV7-8 with TRBJ2-7; 10 bases map to TRBD1. J lost 3 bases, V lost 5 bases, and 4 bases had no gene match. In germline, CDR1 is SGHVS, CDR2 FQNEAQ. CDR3 length: 14 residues. This CDR3 is CASSRGQGGYEQYF. Here the CDR3 DNA reads TGTGCCAGCAGCCGCGGACAGGGGGGCTACGAGCAGTACTTC.

The chain is built from TRBV3-1 (or the pseudogene TRBV3-2) and TRBJ1-5; no reliable D call. The V gene lost 4 bases and the J gene lost 1 base, with 8 bases spanning the gap. This CDR3 has 14 residues. CDR1 is LGHDT and CDR2 is YNNKEL in the germline V gene (reference sequence). As DNA, the CDR3 is TGTGCCAGCAGCCCCCCAGGAAGCAATCAGCCCCAGCATTTT. This codes for CASSPPGSNQPQHF.

This chain joins TRBV3-1 (or the pseudogene TRBV3-2) and TRBJ2-5, with 12 bases identical to TRBD2. Germline assignment: CDR1 LGHDT and CDR2 YNNKEL (reference sequence). V lost 4 bases and J lost 4; bases outside the gene matches: 10. The CDR3 is made up of 17 amino acids. CDR3 protein: CASSRQPTSGGGETQYF. The CDR3 nucleotides are TGTGCCAGCAGCCGCCAACCGACTAGCGGGGGCGGAGAGACCCAGTACTTC.

Of note for this clone: This specimen includes other DNA sequences encoding the same CDR3. This chain joins TRBV6-5 and TRBJ2-1; 8 nucleotides agree with TRBD1. Germline CDR1 reads MNHEY; CDR2 reads SVGAGI. This CDR3 comprises 15 residues. V dropped 6 bases and J dropped 0; count of bases not matched to a gene: 4. The CDR3 loop reads CASRSDRGSYNEQFF. The DNA for the CDR3 is TGTGCCAGCAGATCCGACAGGGGCTCCTACAATGAGCAGTTCTTC.

The V gene is TRBV3-1 (or the pseudogene TRBV3-2), the J gene TRBJ2-7, with 7 bases matching TRBD1. The CDR3 runs to 15 residues. The V gene's germline CDR1 is LGHDT and CDR2 YNNKEL (reference sequence). Trimming at V came to 1 base and at J to 2 bases, leaving 5 bases not matched to a gene. Here the CDR3 DNA reads TGTGCCAGCAGCCAAGCCTATGACAGGGCCTACGAGCAGTACTTC. Translated, it gives CASSQAYDRAYEQYF.

The V gene is TRBV7-3, the J gene TRBJ2-1; 11 positions match TRBD2. The length of the CDR3 is 19 residues. Per the germline V gene, CDR1 is SGHTA and CDR2 is FQGTGA. The ends lost 2 bases at V and 0 bases at J; junction bases unmatched: 9. The CDR3 DNA reads TGTGCCAGCAGCTTACGGGGGACTAGCGGAACGAGCTCCTACAATGAGCAGTTCTTC. It encodes CASSLRGTSGTSSYNEQFF.